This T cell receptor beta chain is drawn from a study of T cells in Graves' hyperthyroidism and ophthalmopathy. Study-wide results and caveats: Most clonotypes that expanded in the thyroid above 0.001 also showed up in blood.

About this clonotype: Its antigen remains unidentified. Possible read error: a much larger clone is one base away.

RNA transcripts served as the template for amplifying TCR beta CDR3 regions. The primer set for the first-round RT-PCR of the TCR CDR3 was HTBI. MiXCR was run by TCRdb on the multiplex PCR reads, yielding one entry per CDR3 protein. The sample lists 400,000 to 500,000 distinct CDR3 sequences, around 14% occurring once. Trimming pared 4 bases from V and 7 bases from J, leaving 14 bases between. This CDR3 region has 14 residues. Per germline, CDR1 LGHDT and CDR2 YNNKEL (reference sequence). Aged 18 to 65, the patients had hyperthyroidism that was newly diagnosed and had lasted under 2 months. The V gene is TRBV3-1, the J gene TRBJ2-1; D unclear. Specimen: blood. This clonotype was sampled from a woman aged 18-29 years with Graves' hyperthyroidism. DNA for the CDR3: TGTGCCAGCAGCCTTGTAAGCGTGACGAATGAGCAGTTCTTC. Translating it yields CASSLVSVTNEQFF.